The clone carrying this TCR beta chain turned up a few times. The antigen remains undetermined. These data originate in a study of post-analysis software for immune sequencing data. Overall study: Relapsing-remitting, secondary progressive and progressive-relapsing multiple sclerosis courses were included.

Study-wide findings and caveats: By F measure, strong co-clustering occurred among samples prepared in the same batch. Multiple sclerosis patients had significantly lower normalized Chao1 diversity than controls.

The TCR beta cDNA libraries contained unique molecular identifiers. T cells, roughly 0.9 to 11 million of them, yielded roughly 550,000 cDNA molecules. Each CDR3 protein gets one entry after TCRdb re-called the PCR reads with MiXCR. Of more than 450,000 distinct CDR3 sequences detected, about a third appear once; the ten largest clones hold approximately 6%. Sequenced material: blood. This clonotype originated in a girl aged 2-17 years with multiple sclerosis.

This CDR3 reads CASSLDRGHTDTQYF. The CDR3 nucleotides read TGTGCCAGCAGCTTAGACAGGGGGCACACAGATACGCAGTATTTT. V gene TRBV7-9 combines with J gene TRBJ2-3, with 9 bases that match TRBD1. The ends lost 1 base at V and 2 bases at J; junction bases unmatched: 1. The CDR3 runs 15 residues. The germline V gene has CDR1 SEHNR and CDR2 FQNEAQ (reference sequence).